This is a list of T cell receptor beta chains from one sample in a study of blood T cell repertoires in COVID-19. Sequencing was performed with immunoSEQ multiplex PCR; in TCRdb, only in-frame clones are kept and a portion is missing. The table has approximately 170,000 clones, roughly 84% seen once. The sample was peripheral blood. These receptors were taken from a man older than 75 with COVID-19, enrolled during active disease. Both conserved end residues are part of each CDR3. A D gene is named only where the DNA matches it firmly. Expanded clones get a size class; other rows say once, few or many, or leave the size out.

d_call clone_size j_call v_call cdr3_nt cdr3_aa
TRBD1 few TRBJ1-1 TRBV10-3 TGTGCCATCAGTGGGTCCCCGGGACAGGGGGGAGGCACTGAAGCTTTCTTT CAISGSPGQGGGTEAFF
. . TRBJ1-6 TRBV19 TGTGCCAGCAAAAAGGGTTATCAGGGTGGCTACTGGAATTCACCCCTCCACTTT CASKKGYQGGYWNSPLHF
. . TRBJ2-7 TRBV21-1 TGTGCCAGCAGCCCGGGAGGCGGTGAGCAGTACTTC CASSPGGGEQYF
. . TRBJ1-2 TRBV9 TGTGCCAGCAGCGTAGCCCAGGGGTCCCTCTATGGCTACACCTTC CASSVAQGSLYGYTF
. . TRBJ2-1 TRBV10-3 TGTGCCGTACAGGGAAAAGGTGGCGATGAGCAGTTCTTC CAVQGKGGDEQFF
TRBD1 . TRBJ1-4 TRBV10-3 TGTGCCATCAGTGAAGGGACAGGTCCTGAAAAACTGTTTTTT CAISEGTGPEKLFF
. . TRBJ1-3 TRBV5-1 TGCGCCAGCAGCCGCGGGACTCTTGGAAACACCATATATTTT CASSRGTLGNTIYF
. once TRBJ1-5 TRBV6-5 TGTGCCATAGCCGGGATCAATCAGCCCCAGCATTTT CAIAGINQPQHF
. . TRBJ1-5 TRBV2 TGTGCCAGCAGTGAAAGGGGCCTAACGGGCAATCAGCCCCAGCATTTT CASSERGLTGNQPQHF
. . TRBJ2-2 TRBV9 TGTGCCAGCAGCGAGGCCCCAGACTACACCGGGGAGCTGTTTTTT CASSEAPDYTGELFF